This TCR beta chain emerged from a study of blood T cell repertoires in COVID-19. Germline-derived CDR1 and CDR2 are MGHDK and SYGVNS. V shed 8 bases and J 11 bases; nucleotides not matched to a gene: 13. CDR3 length: 14 amino acids. This table comes from immunoSEQ multiplex PCR, and its TCRdb copy is limited to in-frame clones, with some not included. The sample records 130,000 to 150,000 clones, 80% to 90% being singletons. The sequenced sample was peripheral blood. This clonotype originated in a man in his forties or fifties who had recovered from COVID-19. The chain uses TRBV25-1 and TRBJ2-3; 10 bases align to TRBD2. The CDR3 DNA is TGTGCCAGCGCAACTAGCGGGGCCCCCCAAGGGCAGTATTTT. Its translation is CASATSGAPQGQYF.